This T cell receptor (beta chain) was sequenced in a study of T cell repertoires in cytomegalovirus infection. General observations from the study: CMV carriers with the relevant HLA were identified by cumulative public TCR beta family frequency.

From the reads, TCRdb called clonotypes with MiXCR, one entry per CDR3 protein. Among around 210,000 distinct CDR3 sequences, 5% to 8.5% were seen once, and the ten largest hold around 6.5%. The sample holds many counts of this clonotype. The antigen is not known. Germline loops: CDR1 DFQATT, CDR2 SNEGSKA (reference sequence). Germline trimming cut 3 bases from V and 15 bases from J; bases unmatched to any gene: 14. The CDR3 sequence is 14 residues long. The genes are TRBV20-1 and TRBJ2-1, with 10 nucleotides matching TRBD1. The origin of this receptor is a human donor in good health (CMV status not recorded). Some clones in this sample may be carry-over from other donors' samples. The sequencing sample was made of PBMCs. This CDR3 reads CSASGLSGQGVVFF. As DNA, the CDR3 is TGCAGTGCTAGTGGTCTATCCGGACAGGGGGTGGTGTTCTTC.